The 28 T cell receptor beta chains reported below all come from one sample, sequenced in a study of CD8 T cells in ankylosing spondylitis. TCRdb passed the 5' RACE reads through MiXCR, listing each CDR3 protein once. This table has around 300,000 distinct CDR3 sequences, approximately 10% appearing once. The sequencing sample was made of blood, either unsorted or a sorted T cell fraction (not recorded which). These receptors all stem from a female donor with ankylosing spondylitis or in good health (not recorded which).

The chain employs TRBV5-1 and TRBJ1-5, with 10 bases that match TRBD1. The CDR3 is 14 residues long. Germline V lookup: CDR1 SGHRS, CDR2 YFSETQ. V shed 4 bases and J 7 bases; nucleotides not matched to a gene: 5. CDR3 in amino acids: CASSIGQGDQPQHF. The DNA of the CDR3 is TGCGCCAGCAGCATAGGACAGGGGGACCAGCCCCAGCATTTT.

In its sample, this clonotype was seen many times. The rearrangement uses TRBV29-1 and TRBJ1-4, with D possibly matching TRBD1 (5 bases). V was pared by 1 base and J by 13 bases, with 13 bases between. Germline V lookup: CDR1 SQVTM, CDR2 ANQGSEA. This CDR3 has 12 amino acids. The CDR3 loop reads CSVEAAGRRLFF. CDR3 DNA sequence: TGCAGCGTTGAAGCAGCGGGACGCAGACTGTTTTTT.

This clonotype was recorded at least ten times. The chain uses TRBV3-1 and TRBJ1-2; a weak D match, TRBD1 (6 bases). The CDR3 sequence is 15 residues long. V lost 2 bases to trimming and J lost 7 bases, with 17 bases between them. Per germline, CDR1 LGHDT and CDR2 YNNKEL (reference sequence). CDR3 DNA sequence: TGTGCCAGCAGCCAAAACAGGGAGGGCAGGTTTGGCTACACCTTC. It translates to CASSQNREGRFGYTF. Full variable domain (outside the CDR3, taken from reference TRBV3-1 and TRBJ1-2): DTAVSQTPKYLVTQMGNDKSIKCEQNLGHDTMYWYKQDSKKFLKIMFSYNNKELIINETVPNRFSPKSPDKAHLNLHINSLELGDSAVYFCASSQNREGRFGYTFGSGTRLTVV.

The chain employs TRBV11-2 and TRBJ2-1; 8 nucleotides line up with TRBD2. Germline V gives CDR1 SGHAT, CDR2 FQNNGV. V shed 4 bases and J 0 bases; nucleotides not matched to a gene: 14. CDR3 length equals 19 residues. CDR3 DNA sequence: TGTGCCAGCAGCTCGAAGGGGTCGCTAGCGGGCCTCTCCTACAATGAGCAGTTCTTC. This encodes CASSSKGSLAGLSYNEQFF. The full variable domain, rest sourced from reference TRBV11-2 and TRBJ2-1, is EAGVAQSPRYKIIEKRQSVAFWCNPISGHATLYWYQQILGQGPKLLIQFQNNGVVDDSQLPKDRFSAERLKGVDSTLKIQPAKLEDSAVYLCASSSKGSLAGLSYNEQFFGPGTRLTVL.

The chain carries TRBV4-3 and TRBJ2-7; 7 nucleotides agree with TRBD1. Germline V CDR1 and CDR2: LGHNA, YSLEER. The CDR3 loop spans 15 amino acids. V shed 1 base, J shed 2 bases, and the junction held 5 bases outside the gene matches. This chain's CDR3 is CASSQGQGLTYEQYF. As DNA, the CDR3 is TGCGCCAGCAGCCAAGGACAGGGTTTGACCTACGAGCAGTACTTC.

Here the CDR3 DNA reads TGCGCCAGCCGGGACTCAGGAGAGACCCAGTACTTC. Its translation: CASRDSGETQYF. This chain uses TRBV5-1 with TRBJ2-5; possibly TRBD2 for D (6 bases). V gave up 7 bases and J gave up 4 bases, with 11 bases separating them. The CDR3 runs 12 residues. From germline, CDR1 is SGHRS and CDR2 YFSETQ.

This clonotype was seen only a few times. The chain employs TRBV5-1 and TRBJ1-1, with D tentatively TRBD1 (6 bases). Germline V lookup: CDR1 SGHRS, CDR2 YFSETQ. The CDR3 totals 16 residues. V lost 4 bases and J 6 bases, leaving 22 bases between the germline ends. CDR3 sequence (DNA): TGCGCCAGCAGCCCTGTGATGGGGGGCTTCAGGTCTGAAGCTTTCTTT. Its translation is CASSPVMGGFRSEAFF.

Ten or more counts support this clonotype. V and J are TRBV27 and TRBJ2-7; 10 nucleotides line up with TRBD2. The V gene's germline CDR1 is MNHEY and CDR2 SMNVEV (reference sequence). J was trimmed by 6 bases and V by 6 bases; bases with no gene match: 8. The CDR3 consists of 14 residues. CDR3: CASSGFSSGSEQYF. In DNA, the CDR3 is TGTGCCAGCAGCGGATTTTCTAGCGGGAGCGAGCAGTACTTC.

This clonotype has at least ten counts. The chain uses TRBV12-3 or TRBV12-4 and TRBJ2-7; D uncertain. The CDR3 length is 11 residues. The germline V and J ends were trimmed by 6 bases and 2 bases, with 5 bases remaining between them. CDR3 nucleotides: TGTGCCAGCAGGTTGGCCTACGAGCAGTACTTC. Its translation is CASRLAYEQYF.

This clonotype occurred many times. The chain carries TRBV11-2 and TRBJ2-7, with 8 positions matching TRBD1. Germline CDR1 reads SGHAT; CDR2 reads FQNNGV. J lost 4 bases, V lost 4 bases, and 9 bases had no gene match. The CDR3 is 15 residues long. This CDR3 reads CASSSYRDRRYEQYF. The CDR3 bases are TGTGCCAGCAGCTCCTACCGGGACAGGCGATACGAGCAGTACTTC.

This clonotype has ten or more counts. The V gene is TRBV4-3, the J gene TRBJ2-3, with D perhaps TRBD2 (6 bases). The germline V gene encodes CDR1 LGHNA and CDR2 YSLEER. V lost 1 base and J 5 bases, leaving 19 bases between the germline ends. The CDR3 spans 17 residues. The CDR3 reads CASSQGRARAGKDTQYF. Written as DNA, the CDR3 is TGCGCCAGCAGCCAAGGCCGGGCCCGGGCGGGAAAAGATACGCAGTATTTT.

This clonotype was counted many times. The V gene is TRBV29-1, the J gene TRBJ1-2; D remains ambiguous. Per the germline V gene, CDR1 is SQVTM and CDR2 is ANQGSEA. This CDR3 is built from 9 residues. V dropped 7 bases and J dropped 8 bases, with 8 bases sitting between them. The CDR3 DNA reads as TGCAGCGAGGATGGGGGCTACACCTTC. Its translation is CSEDGGYTF.

This clonotype was found many times. This chain joins TRBV5-1 and TRBJ1-1; D is unresolved. This CDR3 contains 14 residues. With 5 bases removed from V and 1 base from J, the gap between germline ends came to 12 bases. CDR1 is SGHRS and CDR2 is YFSETQ in the germline V gene. CDR3 nucleotide sequence: TGCGCCAGCAGTCGCGGACCCGGGAACACTGAAGCTTTCTTT. Translation gives CASSRGPGNTEAFF.

At least ten counts were recorded for this clonotype. The chain has TRBV6-5 and TRBJ2-7; no clear D. This CDR3 contains 13 residues. Germline CDR1 and CDR2: MNHEY and SVGAGI. The ends were cut back, 2 bases at V and 0 bases at J, with 5 bases in the middle. The CDR3 spells CASSYGYSYEQYF. For the CDR3, the DNA is TGTGCCAGCAGTTACGGGTACTCCTACGAGCAGTACTTC.

This clonotype appeared a few times. The gene calls are TRBV20-1 and TRBJ2-6, with 7 bases matching TRBD1. CDR3 size: 16 residues. The germline CDR1 and CDR2 sequences are DFQATT and SNEGSKA (reference sequence). V was pared by 5 bases and J by 3 bases, with 10 bases of the junction left unmatched. CDR3 sequence (DNA): TGCAGTGCTGTATCCAAGGGGGCTAATGGGGCCAACGTCCTGACTTTC. The encoded protein is CSAVSKGANGANVLTF.

On this clonotype itself: This may be a read error, as it is one base from a much larger clone. This sequence joins TRBV5-1 and TRBJ1-2; D is uncertain. Germline CDR1 SGHRS, CDR2 YFSETQ. Trimming shortened V by 7 bases and J by 9 bases, and 13 bases separated the two germline ends. The CDR3 extends over 11 amino acids. The DNA of the CDR3 is TGCGCCAGCTCCGACCAGCGCTGCTACACCTTC. Translating gives CASSDQRCYTF. The variable domain in full, with the rest retrieved from reference TRBV5-1 and TRBJ1-2, is KAGVTQTPRYLIKTRGQQVTLSCSPISGHRSVSWYQQTPGQGLQFLFEYFSETQRNKGNFPGRFSGRQFSNSRSEMNVSTLELGDSALYLCASSDQRCYTFGSGTRLTVV.

The sample holds many counts of this clonotype. The chain is built from TRBV20-1 and TRBJ1-1; D call uncertain. This CDR3 is built from 14 residues. Trimming took off 0 bases at V and 7 bases at J, with 15 bases between the two ends. Germline V gene data show CDR1 as DFQATT and CDR2 as SNEGSKA (reference sequence). CDR3 bases: TGCAGTGCTAGAGATTCGCTTCGGCCATATGAAGCTTTCTTT. Translation: CSARDSLRPYEAFF.

Only a few counts were recorded for this clonotype. The gene calls are TRBV7-8 and TRBJ2-3; D gene uncertain. The CDR3 covers 15 residues. V was pared by 3 bases and J by 2 bases, with 12 bases between. Per the germline V gene, CDR1 is SGHVS and CDR2 is FQNEAQ. Written as DNA, the CDR3 is TGTGCCAGCAGCTTCGGGCAGCCTCTCACAGATACGCAGTATTTT. Protein: CASSFGQPLTDTQYF.

The CDR3 is CASSPQVSSYNEQFF. The CDR3 DNA reads as TGTGCCAGCAGCCCACAGGTTAGCTCCTACAATGAGCAGTTCTTC. The chain joins TRBV7-2 to TRBJ2-1; D is perhaps TRBD1 (5 bases). Germline V gene lookup returns CDR1 SGHTA and CDR2 FQGNSA. The ends were cut back, 5 bases at V and 0 bases at J, with 11 bases in the middle. This CDR3 is 15 amino acids long.

The chain has TRBV2 and TRBJ2-7; the D gene could be TRBD1 or TRBD2 (7 bases each). Germline V gives CDR1 SNHLY, CDR2 FYNNEI. The CDR3 is 15 amino acids. V lost 4 bases and J 5 bases, leaving 18 bases between the germline ends. CDR3 coding DNA: TGTGCCAGCAGTGGCAGGGAGGGGGCTCTGAACGAGCAGTACTTC. Amino acids: CASSGREGALNEQYF.

This clonotype has ten or more counts. The chain uses TRBV20-1 and TRBJ1-4, with TRBD1 matching 8 bases. The V gene's germline CDR1 is DFQATT and CDR2 SNEGSKA (reference sequence). Trimming at V came to 6 bases and at J to 8 bases, leaving 11 bases not matched to a gene. This CDR3 is built from 14 residues. The CDR3 region is CSAAPDRGGEKLFF. As DNA, the CDR3 is TGCAGTGCCGCACCCGACAGGGGTGGAGAAAAACTGTTTTTT.

This clonotype showed up many times. The chain's CDR3 is CSARRLRIVFDTGELFF. CDR3 nucleotides: TGCAGTGCTAGACGCCTCAGGATAGTTTTCGACACCGGGGAGCTGTTTTTT. The chain uses TRBV20-1 and TRBJ2-2; the D is unclear. The V gene's germline CDR1 is DFQATT and CDR2 SNEGSKA (reference sequence). The CDR3 is 17 residues long. The V end lost 2 bases, the J end lost 3 bases, and 19 bases lay between the germline ends.

The chain carries TRBV12-3 or TRBV12-4 and TRBJ2-1; D gene uncertain. Trimming stripped 2 bases from V and 10 bases from J, with 18 bases between. The CDR3 loop spans 15 amino acids. CDR3 amino acids: CASSLQSTPVGEQFF. The CDR3 DNA is TGTGCCAGCAGTTTACAGAGCACTCCGGTAGGGGAGCAGTTCTTC.

This clonotype was picked up many times. The chain couples TRBV10-3 to TRBJ2-1; D is uncertain. The V gene's germline CDR1 is ENHRY and CDR2 SYGVKD. V lost 3 bases to trimming and J lost 0 bases, with 12 bases between them. The CDR3 loop spans 16 amino acids. The CDR3 loop reads CAISEDSFLSYNEQFF. The CDR3 DNA follows: TGTGCCATCAGTGAAGACTCATTCCTCTCCTACAATGAGCAGTTCTTC.

The sample holds many counts of this clonotype. The chain has TRBV9 and TRBJ2-3; D remains ambiguous. CDR3 length: 15 residues. CDR1 and CDR2 (germline): SGDLS, YYNGEE. The ends were cut back, 0 bases at V and 0 bases at J, with 8 bases in the middle. The CDR3 DNA is TGTGCCAGCAGCGTAGGTACAGTTAGCACAGATACGCAGTATTTT. This encodes CASSVGTVSTDTQYF.

This clonotype was counted at least ten times. This chain's CDR3 is CSANAGGTGEYEQYF. CDR3 bases: TGCAGTGCTAATGCGGGGGGAACGGGAGAATACGAGCAGTACTTC. The chain recombines TRBV20-1 with TRBJ2-7; 8 bases match TRBD2. The ends lost 4 bases at V and 4 bases at J; junction bases unmatched: 12. This CDR3 is 15 amino acids long. Germline V CDR1 and CDR2: DFQATT, SNEGSKA (reference sequence).

The chain joins TRBV5-5 to TRBJ1-1; D not resolved. The CDR3 loop spans 15 amino acids. Germline V gene sequence: CDR1 SGHKS, CDR2 YYEKEE (reference sequence). V lost 6 bases to trimming and J lost 3 bases, with 18 bases between them. In nucleotides, the CDR3 is TGTGCCAGCACCATACCGCCTGAGCAGGACACTGAAGCTTTCTTT. Its translation: CASTIPPEQDTEAFF.

This clonotype was recorded at least ten times. The V gene is TRBV27, the J gene TRBJ2-1; possible D gene TRBD1, 5 bases. The germline V and J ends were trimmed by 5 bases and 4 bases, with 12 bases remaining between them. Germline CDR1 MNHEY, CDR2 SMNVEV (reference sequence). The length of the CDR3 is 14 residues. CDR3 loop: CASSRSDSYNEQFF. The CDR3 DNA reads as TGTGCCAGCAGTCGCAGCGACAGTTACAATGAGCAGTTCTTC.